This TCR beta chain was observed in a study of CD8 T cells in ankylosing spondylitis. With molecular barcodes, quantitative 5'-RACE was used to make the TCR beta libraries. One entry per CDR3 protein, called by TCRdb with MiXCR from the 5' RACE reads. The sample has fewer than 550,000 distinct CDR3 sequences; under 5.5% are singletons. This clonotype was counted at least ten times. Its target is not known. Study-level findings and limits: Disease-linked clones reportedly concentrated significantly in matched ankylosing spondylitis synovial fluid. Characteristic, it appeared, of ankylosing spondylitis blood was a TCR beta motif of 7 or 8 highly homologous variants.

V gave up 3 bases and J gave up 0 bases, with 15 bases separating them. The germline V gene encodes CDR1 DFQATT and CDR2 SNEGSKA (reference sequence). CDR3 length: 15 residues. The TCR originated in a male donor with ankylosing spondylitis. Source material: blood, either unsorted or a sorted T cell fraction (not recorded which). The V gene is TRBV20-1, the J gene TRBJ2-7; D is perhaps TRBD2 (5 bases). CDR3 nucleotides: TGCAGTGCTAGGGGTCTGACTACTAGCTCCTACGAGCAGTACTTC. This translates into CSARGLTTSSYEQYF.